This record looks at one TCR beta chain sequence and its context. In terms of age and location, participants ranged from roughly 18 to 100 years and lived in approximately 26 US areas. The CDR3 sequence is 13 residues long. The V end was cut by 6 bases, the J end by 3 bases, with 11 bases between. Germline loops: CDR1 SGHTA, CDR2 FQGTGA. These data are taken from a study of blood T cell repertoires in COVID-19. Study-level background: Sources were T cells, B-cell-depleted T cells, or PBMCs; the material itself was cDNA or gDNA.

In the original processing: Estimation of nucleated cell counts was performed using reference gene primer amplification. The protocol was immunoSEQ multiplex PCR, while the TCRdb copy is restricted to in-frame clones and leaves out a portion. V and J calls and clone size come straight from that table; D and trimming were deduced from the DNA. Altogether about 370,000 clones are present, about 90% being singletons, with the ten largest covering 1.5% to 2%. The TCR was taken from a woman in her twenties or thirties who had recovered from COVID-19. Sequencing used PBMCs or T cells enriched from blood (not recorded which). The V and J genes are TRBV7-3 and TRBJ2-5; D is possibly TRBD2 (6 bases). The CDR3 DNA is TGTGCCAGCAGTAAACCGGGGGAAGAGACCCAGTACTTC. Translation gives CASSKPGEETQYF. The full variable domain, rest sourced from reference TRBV7-3 and TRBJ2-5, is GAGVSQTPSNKVTEKGKYVELRCDPISGHTALYWYRQSLGQGPEFLIYFQGTGAADDSGLPNDRFFAVRPEGSVSTLKIQRTERGDSAVYLCASSKPGEETQYFGPGTRLLVL.